The present T cell receptor beta chain was sequenced within a study of tumor and adjacent non-tumor tissue in lung cancer. Overall study context: Stage I to III disease affected about nine men and roughly five women aged roughly 30 to 80.

This clonotype was detected only once. Its antigen is currently unknown. At one of its ends the junction is not consistent with the germline gene, which may arise from a read error. A modified ARM-PCR protocol with three rounds of nested PCR amplified TCRbeta. TCRdb used MiXCR to reprocess the multiplex PCR reads, holding one entry per CDR3 protein. This table has tens of thousands of distinct CDR3 sequences, approximately 73% appearing once. The CDR3 has 16 amino acids. Looked up from germline, CDR1 is SGHDT and CDR2 is YYEEEE. This sample's RNA came from whole unsorted tissue. Distant lung tissue was collected more than 3 cm away from the tumor edge. Between August and November 2014, newly diagnosed, chemotherapy-naive lung cancer patients underwent thoracic surgery in China. Regarding the study as a whole: Shorter survival was associated with higher TCR diversity in tumors.

The chain is built from TRBV5-6 and TRBJ1-5; D not resolved. The sample was distant non-tumor lung tissue. The TCR comes from a man aged 60 to 69 with non-small cell lung cancer. In nucleotides, the CDR3 is TGTGCCAGCAACTTGGGTTCCGGATATAGCAACCAGCCCCAGCATTTT. Amino acids: CASNLGSGYSNQPQHF.